These T cell receptor beta chains were read from a single sample in a study of OX40 agonist ivuxolimab in advanced cancers. The data were produced by immunoSEQ multiplex PCR, yet TCRdb's version contains in-frame clones alone and is incomplete. The sample includes tens of thousands of clones, about nine tenths seen only once; the top ten take approximately 1.4%. The sample was CD4+ or CD8+ T cells sorted from blood, taken in a trial of the OX40 agonist ivuxolimab. These receptors all stem from an adult with an advanced solid tumor such as melanoma, head and neck, liver or kidney cancer. The CDR3 runs from the conserved cysteine through the conserved F or W. Fields, in order: V gene, CDR3 length, D gene, J gene, clone size, CDR3 protein, CDR3 DNA. The D gene is left open where the match is weak. Some rows have no size entry. The others give once, few or many, or a class for an expanded clone.

V gene: TRBV5-1
CDR3 length: 15
D gene: NA
J gene: TRBJ1-5
clone size: NA
CDR3 protein: CASSLSGQGGQPQHF
CDR3 DNA: TGCGCCAGCAGCTTGAGCGGGCAGGGAGGTCAGCCCCAGCATTTT

V gene: TRBV18
CDR3 length: 16
D gene: TRBD1
J gene: TRBJ1-1
clone size: NA
CDR3 protein: CASSPPTSGQRGSAFF
CDR3 DNA: TGTGCCAGCTCACCACCGACCTCGGGACAGCGGGGGTCGGCTTTCTTT

V gene: TRBV18
CDR3 length: 15
D gene: NA
J gene: TRBJ1-3
clone size: NA
CDR3 protein: CASSPDPGTGNTIYF
CDR3 DNA: TGTGCCAGCTCACCAGACCCTGGAACTGGAAACACCATATATTTT

V gene: TRBV11-2
CDR3 length: 16
D gene: TRBD2
J gene: TRBJ2-3
clone size: NA
CDR3 protein: CASSQRVLAVTDTQYF
CDR3 DNA: TGTGCCAGCAGCCAGAGGGTACTAGCGGTCACAGATACGCAGTATTTT

V gene: TRBV6-1
CDR3 length: 14
D gene: NA
J gene: TRBJ2-5
clone size: NA
CDR3 protein: CASSEMRGQETQYF
CDR3 DNA: TGTGCCAGCAGTGAAATGAGGGGTCAAGAGACCCAGTACTTC

V gene: TRBV5-1
CDR3 length: 15
D gene: TRBD1
J gene: TRBJ2-3
clone size: NA
CDR3 protein: CASTGGRGLTDTQYF
CDR3 DNA: TGCGCCAGCACCGGAGGCAGGGGGCTGACAGATACGCAGTATTTT

V gene: TRBV19
CDR3 length: 15
D gene: TRBD1
J gene: TRBJ2-2
clone size: NA
CDR3 protein: CASTLDRGISGELFF
CDR3 DNA: TGTGCCAGTACCCTGGACAGGGGGATCTCCGGGGAGCTGTTTTTT

V gene: TRBV19
CDR3 length: 15
D gene: TRBD1
J gene: TRBJ2-2
clone size: few
CDR3 protein: CASTPQGAGTGELFF
CDR3 DNA: TGTGCCAGTACCCCACAGGGGGCTGGCACCGGGGAGCTGTTTTTT

V gene: TRBV18
CDR3 length: 14
D gene: TRBD1
J gene: TRBJ2-7
clone size: NA
CDR3 protein: CASSPRDSSYEQYF
CDR3 DNA: TGTGCCAGCTCACCTCGGGACAGCTCCTACGAGCAGTACTTC

V gene: TRBV9
CDR3 length: 15
D gene: TRBD1
J gene: TRBJ1-6
clone size: NA
CDR3 protein: CASSPRTGNNSPLHF
CDR3 DNA: TGTGCCAGCAGCCCCAGGACAGGCAATAATTCACCCCTCCACTTT

V gene: TRBV4-2
CDR3 length: 17
D gene: NA
J gene: TRBJ1-5
clone size: NA
CDR3 protein: CASSLGGGAWSNQPQHF
CDR3 DNA: TGTGCCAGCAGCCTCGGGGGCGGGGCCTGGAGCAATCAGCCCCAGCATTTT

V gene: TRBV27
CDR3 length: 15
D gene: TRBD1
J gene: TRBJ1-5
clone size: NA
CDR3 protein: CASSSWTGSNQPQHF
CDR3 DNA: TGTGCCAGCAGTTCCTGGACAGGGAGCAATCAGCCCCAGCATTTT

V gene: TRBV11-2
CDR3 length: 17
D gene: NA
J gene: TRBJ1-4
clone size: few
CDR3 protein: CASSLRQAGAGNEKLFF
CDR3 DNA: TGTGCCAGCAGCTTGAGGCAGGCAGGCGCGGGTAATGAAAAACTGTTTTTT

V gene: TRBV7-3
CDR3 length: 15
D gene: TRBD1
J gene: TRBJ1-1
clone size: NA
CDR3 protein: CASSFDRVKNTEAFF
CDR3 DNA: TGTGCCAGCAGCTTCGACAGGGTAAAGAACACTGAAGCTTTCTTT

V gene: TRBV19
CDR3 length: 15
D gene: TRBD1
J gene: TRBJ1-4
clone size: NA
CDR3 protein: CASSIPGTVAEKLFF
CDR3 DNA: TGTGCCAGTAGTATCCCCGGGACAGTAGCTGAAAAACTGTTTTTT

V gene: TRBV7-2
CDR3 length: 11
D gene: NA
J gene: TRBJ2-7
clone size: NA
CDR3 protein: CASSLSYEQYF
CDR3 DNA: TGTGCCAGCAGCCTGTCCTACGAGCAGTACTTC

V gene: TRBV27
CDR3 length: 13
D gene: NA
J gene: TRBJ2-7
clone size: NA
CDR3 protein: CASSLFGPYEQYF
CDR3 DNA: TGTGCCAGCAGTTTATTTGGCCCCTACGAGCAGTACTTC

V gene: TRBV27
CDR3 length: 14
D gene: TRBD1
J gene: TRBJ2-2
clone size: NA
CDR3 protein: CASVPGQTGGELFF
CDR3 DNA: TGTGCCAGCGTTCCGGGACAGACCGGCGGGGAGCTGTTTTTT

V gene: TRBV20-1
CDR3 length: 11
D gene: NA
J gene: TRBJ1-1
clone size: few
CDR3 protein: CSASRGTEAFF
CDR3 DNA: TGCAGTGCTAGTCGGGGGACTGAAGCTTTCTTT

V gene: TRBV6-5
CDR3 length: 14
D gene: NA
J gene: TRBJ2-7
clone size: NA
CDR3 protein: CASSSARGTYEQYF
CDR3 DNA: TGTGCCAGCAGTTCCGCCAGGGGCACTTACGAGCAGTACTTC

V gene: TRBV6-1
CDR3 length: 13
D gene: NA
J gene: TRBJ1-4
clone size: NA
CDR3 protein: CASRGPQIEKLFF
CDR3 DNA: TGTGCCAGCAGGGGTCCACAGATTGAAAAACTGTTTTTT

V gene: TRBV28
CDR3 length: 12
D gene: TRBD1
J gene: TRBJ1-5
clone size: few
CDR3 protein: CASGQGNQPQHF
CDR3 DNA: TGTGCCAGCGGACAGGGCAATCAGCCCCAGCATTTT

V gene: TRBV27
CDR3 length: 15
D gene: NA
J gene: TRBJ2-7
clone size: few
CDR3 protein: CASSRAGLGSYEQYF
CDR3 DNA: TGTGCCAGCAGTCGGGCGGGCCTCGGTTCCTACGAGCAGTACTTC

V gene: TRBV9
CDR3 length: 16
D gene: NA
J gene: TRBJ1-1
clone size: few
CDR3 protein: CASSVGGRERYTEAFF
CDR3 DNA: TGTGCCAGCAGCGTAGGCGGCAGGGAAAGGTACACTGAAGCTTTCTTT

V gene: TRBV19
CDR3 length: 15
D gene: NA
J gene: TRBJ2-1
clone size: NA
CDR3 protein: CASSLERMTYNEQFF
CDR3 DNA: TGTGCCAGTAGTCTAGAACGCATGACTTACAATGAGCAGTTCTTC

V gene: TRBV18
CDR3 length: 15
D gene: TRBD2
J gene: TRBJ2-7
clone size: NA
CDR3 protein: CASSPRTSGRNEQYF
CDR3 DNA: TGTGCCAGCTCACCACGGACTAGCGGGCGTAACGAGCAGTACTTC

V gene: TRBV7-9
CDR3 length: 12
D gene: NA
J gene: TRBJ1-2
clone size: NA
CDR3 protein: CASVQDRYGYTF
CDR3 DNA: TGTGCCAGCGTACAGGACCGCTATGGCTACACCTTC

V gene: TRBV11-1
CDR3 length: 14
D gene: NA
J gene: TRBJ1-1
clone size: NA
CDR3 protein: CASSLTVMNTEAFF
CDR3 DNA: TGTGCCAGCAGCTTGACAGTTATGAACACTGAAGCTTTCTTT

V gene: TRBV5-6
CDR3 length: 15
D gene: TRBD1
J gene: TRBJ1-5
clone size: NA
CDR3 protein: CASSSGQGHAQPQHF
CDR3 DNA: TGTGCCAGCAGCTCGGGACAGGGGCACGCTCAGCCCCAGCATTTT

V gene: TRBV7-2
CDR3 length: 14
D gene: NA
J gene: TRBJ2-5
clone size: NA
CDR3 protein: CASTLQPGQETQYF
CDR3 DNA: TGTGCCAGCACTTTACAGCCGGGACAAGAGACCCAGTACTTC

V gene: TRBV14
CDR3 length: 13
D gene: NA
J gene: TRBJ1-5
clone size: NA
CDR3 protein: CASSQGPNQPQHF
CDR3 DNA: TGTGCCAGCAGCCAAGGTCCAAATCAGCCCCAGCATTTT

V gene: TRBV27
CDR3 length: 15
D gene: NA
J gene: TRBJ1-1
clone size: once
CDR3 protein: CASSTQGKGNTEAFF
CDR3 DNA: TGTGCCAGCAGTACACAGGGTAAAGGGAACACTGAAGCTTTCTTT

V gene: TRBV11-2
CDR3 length: 11
D gene: NA
J gene: TRBJ2-7
clone size: NA
CDR3 protein: CASSLDYEQYF
CDR3 DNA: TGTGCCAGCAGCTTAGATTACGAGCAGTACTTC

V gene: TRBV19
CDR3 length: 16
D gene: TRBD1
J gene: TRBJ1-6
clone size: NA
CDR3 protein: CASSIDGDRKNSPLHF
CDR3 DNA: TGTGCCAGTAGTATAGACGGGGACAGAAAGAATTCACCCCTCCACTTT

V gene: TRBV27
CDR3 length: 15
D gene: NA
J gene: TRBJ2-6
clone size: once
CDR3 protein: CASSLIQAGANVLTF
CDR3 DNA: TGTGCCAGCAGTTTAATCCAGGCTGGGGCCAACGTCCTGACTTTC

V gene: TRBV5-1
CDR3 length: 14
D gene: NA
J gene: TRBJ2-2
clone size: NA
CDR3 protein: CASNLGVSGGELFF
CDR3 DNA: TGCGCCAGCAACCTAGGCGTTTCGGGCGGGGAGCTGTTTTTT

V gene: TRBV15
CDR3 length: 14
D gene: NA
J gene: TRBJ2-3
clone size: NA
CDR3 protein: CATSRDFGTDTQYF
CDR3 DNA: TGTGCCACCAGCAGAGATTTCGGCACAGATACGCAGTATTTT

V gene: TRBV28
CDR3 length: 14
D gene: NA
J gene: TRBJ1-2
clone size: NA
CDR3 protein: CASSLGTGYGGYTF
CDR3 DNA: TGTGCCAGCAGTTTGGGCACAGGGTACGGCGGCTACACCTTC

V gene: TRBV18
CDR3 length: 15
D gene: NA
J gene: TRBJ1-2
clone size: NA
CDR3 protein: CASSPPQAELYGYTF
CDR3 DNA: TGTGCCAGCTCACCACCGCAGGCAGAGCTCTATGGCTACACCTTC

V gene: TRBV18
CDR3 length: 16
D gene: NA
J gene: TRBJ2-5
clone size: NA
CDR3 protein: CASSPGGAVLQETQYF
CDR3 DNA: TGTGCCAGCTCACCTGGGGGGGCAGTGCTACAAGAGACCCAGTACTTC